This record looks at one TCR beta chain sequence and its context. Assay: immunoSEQ multiplex PCR; the TCRdb copy retains only in-frame clones and omits some. Among around 200,000 clones, 70% to 90% were seen once, and the ten largest hold about 3.3%. The entry originates in a study of blood T cell repertoires in COVID-19. Study information: Samples came from the United States, Italy and Spain, spanning acute and convalescent COVID-19.

The CDR3 runs 13 residues. The V gene lost 7 bases and the J gene lost 0 bases, with 7 bases spanning the gap. The V gene's germline CDR1 is MNHEY and CDR2 SVGAGI. V is TRBV6-5 and J is TRBJ2-1; D unresolved. The sequencing input was peripheral blood. The sequence derives from a man in his fifties or sixties with acute or convalescent COVID-19. The DNA for the CDR3 is TGTGCCAGCACCCCCAGCTCCTACAATGAGCAGTTCTTC. The encoded protein is CASTPSSYNEQFF.